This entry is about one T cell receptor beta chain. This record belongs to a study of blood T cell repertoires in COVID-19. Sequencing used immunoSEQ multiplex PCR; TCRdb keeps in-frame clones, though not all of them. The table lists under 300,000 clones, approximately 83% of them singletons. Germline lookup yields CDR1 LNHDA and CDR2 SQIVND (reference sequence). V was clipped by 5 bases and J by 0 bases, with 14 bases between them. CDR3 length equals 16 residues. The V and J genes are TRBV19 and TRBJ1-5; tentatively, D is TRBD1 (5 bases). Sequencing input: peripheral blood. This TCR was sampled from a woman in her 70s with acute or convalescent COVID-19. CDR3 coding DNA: TGTGCCAGTAGTGGGAGGGACGGATATAGCAATCAGCCCCAGCATTTT. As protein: CASSGRDGYSNQPQHF.